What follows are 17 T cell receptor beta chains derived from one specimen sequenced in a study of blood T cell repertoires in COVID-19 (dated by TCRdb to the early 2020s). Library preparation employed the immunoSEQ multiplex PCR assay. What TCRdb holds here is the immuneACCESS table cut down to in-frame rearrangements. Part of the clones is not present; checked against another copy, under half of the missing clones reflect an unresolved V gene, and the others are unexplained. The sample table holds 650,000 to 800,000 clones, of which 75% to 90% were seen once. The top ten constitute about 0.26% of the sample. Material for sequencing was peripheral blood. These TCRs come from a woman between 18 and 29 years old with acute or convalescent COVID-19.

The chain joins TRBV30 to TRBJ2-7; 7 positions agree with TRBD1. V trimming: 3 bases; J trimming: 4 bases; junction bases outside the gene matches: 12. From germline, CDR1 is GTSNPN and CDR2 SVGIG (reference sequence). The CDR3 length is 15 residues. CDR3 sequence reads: CAWSQGQAKGYEQYF. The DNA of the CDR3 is TGTGCCTGGAGCCAAGGACAGGCTAAAGGATACGAGCAGTACTTC.

The CDR3 coding sequence is TGTGCCAGCAGTTTCTCAGGACAGGGTAAGAGAGGCTACACCTTC. The encoded protein is CASSFSGQGKRGYTF. This rearrangement joins TRBV27 to TRBJ1-2, with 8 bases identical to TRBD1. This CDR3 has 15 residues. V shed 3 bases, J shed 8 bases, and the junction held 11 bases outside the gene matches. Germline assignment: CDR1 MNHEY and CDR2 SMNVEV (reference sequence).

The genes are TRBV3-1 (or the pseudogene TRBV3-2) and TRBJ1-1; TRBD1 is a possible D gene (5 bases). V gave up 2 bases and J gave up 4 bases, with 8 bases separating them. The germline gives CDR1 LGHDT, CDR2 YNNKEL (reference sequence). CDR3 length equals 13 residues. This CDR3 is CASSQTGVTEAFF. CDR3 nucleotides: TGTGCCAGCAGCCAAACGGGGGTCACTGAAGCTTTCTTT.

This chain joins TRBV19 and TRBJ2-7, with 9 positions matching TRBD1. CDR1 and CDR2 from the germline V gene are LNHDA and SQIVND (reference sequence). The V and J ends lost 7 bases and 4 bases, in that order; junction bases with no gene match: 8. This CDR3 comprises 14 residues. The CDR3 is CASTAGTGWYEQYF. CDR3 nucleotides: TGTGCCAGTACCGCCGGGACAGGGTGGTACGAGCAGTACTTC.

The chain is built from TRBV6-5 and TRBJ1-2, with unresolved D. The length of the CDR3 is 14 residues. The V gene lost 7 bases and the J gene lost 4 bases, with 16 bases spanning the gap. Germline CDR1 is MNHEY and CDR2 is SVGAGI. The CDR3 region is CASTARREGYGYTF. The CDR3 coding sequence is TGTGCCAGCACTGCCCGGAGGGAGGGCTATGGCTACACCTTC.

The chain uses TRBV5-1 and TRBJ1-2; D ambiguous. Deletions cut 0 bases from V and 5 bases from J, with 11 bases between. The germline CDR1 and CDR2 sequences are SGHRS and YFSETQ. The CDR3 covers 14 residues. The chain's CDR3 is CASSLDQAGYGYTF. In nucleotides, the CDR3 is TGCGCCAGCAGCTTGGACCAGGCAGGTTATGGCTACACCTTC.

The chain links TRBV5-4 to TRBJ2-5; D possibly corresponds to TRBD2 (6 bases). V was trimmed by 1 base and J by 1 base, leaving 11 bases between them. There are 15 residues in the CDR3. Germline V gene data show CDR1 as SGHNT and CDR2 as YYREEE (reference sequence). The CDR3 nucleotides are TGTGCCAGCAGCTTGCTACCGGGGGTCCAAGAGACCCAGTACTTC. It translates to CASSLLPGVQETQYF.

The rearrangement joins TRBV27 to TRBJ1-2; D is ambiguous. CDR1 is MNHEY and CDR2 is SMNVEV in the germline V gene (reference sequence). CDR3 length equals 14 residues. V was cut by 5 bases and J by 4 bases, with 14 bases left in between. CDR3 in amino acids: CASSPYEGSYGYTF. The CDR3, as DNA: TGTGCCAGCAGTCCCTACGAAGGGAGCTATGGCTACACCTTC.

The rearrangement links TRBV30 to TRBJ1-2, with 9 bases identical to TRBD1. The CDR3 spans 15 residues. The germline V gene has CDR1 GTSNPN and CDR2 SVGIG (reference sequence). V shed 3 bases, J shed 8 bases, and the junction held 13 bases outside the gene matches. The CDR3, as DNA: TGTGCCTGGAGCCGGGGACAGGGTGGACTATGGGGCTACACCTTC. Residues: CAWSRGQGGLWGYTF.

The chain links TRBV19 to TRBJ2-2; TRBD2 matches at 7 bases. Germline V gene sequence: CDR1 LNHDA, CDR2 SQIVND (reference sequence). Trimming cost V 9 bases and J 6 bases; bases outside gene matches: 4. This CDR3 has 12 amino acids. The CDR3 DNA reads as TGTGCCAGCATTGGGAGGGCCGGGGAGCTGTTTTTT. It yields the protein CASIGRAGELFF.

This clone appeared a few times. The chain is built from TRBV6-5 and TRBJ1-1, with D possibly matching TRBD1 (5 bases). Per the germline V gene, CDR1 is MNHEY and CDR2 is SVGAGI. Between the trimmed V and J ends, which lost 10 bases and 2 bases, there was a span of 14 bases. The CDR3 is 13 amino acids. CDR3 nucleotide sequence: TGTGCCACCGGGTCGACAGAAAACACTGAAGCTTTCTTT. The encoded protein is CATGSTENTEAFF.

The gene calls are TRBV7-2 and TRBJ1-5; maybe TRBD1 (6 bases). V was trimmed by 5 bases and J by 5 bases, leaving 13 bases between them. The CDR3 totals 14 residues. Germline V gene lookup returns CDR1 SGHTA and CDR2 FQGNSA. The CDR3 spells CASSQVSGDQPQHF. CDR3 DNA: TGTGCCAGCAGCCAGGTTTCAGGGGATCAGCCCCAGCATTTT.

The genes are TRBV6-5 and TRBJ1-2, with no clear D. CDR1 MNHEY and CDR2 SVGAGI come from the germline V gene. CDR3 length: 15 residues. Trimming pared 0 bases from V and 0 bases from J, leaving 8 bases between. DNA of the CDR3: TGTGCCAGCAGTTACTCGGCCAGTGCTAACTATGGCTACACCTTC. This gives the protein CASSYSASANYGYTF.

CDR3 loop: CALARERRDGGNQPQHF. The DNA for the CDR3 is TGTGCCCTTGCCCGCGAGAGGAGGGACGGTGGCAATCAGCCCCAGCATTTT. The V gene is TRBV21-1, the J gene TRBJ1-5. TRBV21-1 is shown as a pseudogene. CDR3 length: 17 residues.

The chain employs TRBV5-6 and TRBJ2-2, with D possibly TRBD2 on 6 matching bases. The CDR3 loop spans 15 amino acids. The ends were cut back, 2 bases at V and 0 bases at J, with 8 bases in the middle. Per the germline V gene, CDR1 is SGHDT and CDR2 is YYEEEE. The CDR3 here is CASSFGLSNTGELFF. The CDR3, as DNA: TGTGCCAGCAGCTTTGGACTATCGAACACCGGGGAGCTGTTTTTT.

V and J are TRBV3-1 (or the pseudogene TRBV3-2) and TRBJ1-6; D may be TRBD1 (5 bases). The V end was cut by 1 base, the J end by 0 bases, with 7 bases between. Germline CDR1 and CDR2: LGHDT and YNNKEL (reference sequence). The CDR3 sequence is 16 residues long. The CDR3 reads CASSQGQLSYNSPLHF. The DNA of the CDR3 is TGTGCCAGCAGCCAAGGACAGCTCTCCTATAATTCACCCCTCCACTTT.

In DNA, the CDR3 is TGTGCCAGCAGCTCTACGGGAAAGACTTACGAGCAGTACTTC. It codes for CASSSTGKTYEQYF. This sequence joins TRBV13 and TRBJ2-7, with D possibly TRBD2 on 5 matching bases. CDR1 is PRHDT, CDR2 FYEKMQ, per germline (reference sequence). Trimming pared 4 bases from V and 4 bases from J, leaving 14 bases between. The CDR3 is 14 residues long.